Listed here is a single T cell receptor beta chain. The data were obtained in a study of blood T cell repertoires in COVID-19. V was clipped by 1 base and J by 7 bases, with 8 bases between them. The CDR3 spans 12 residues. Germline V CDR1 and CDR2: SGHAT, FQNNGV. TCRdb's table, derived via immunoSEQ multiplex PCR, lists solely in-frame clones and lacks some. The sample shows 150,000 to 200,000 clones, about 80% of them seen only once. The rearrangement links TRBV11-2 to TRBJ2-7, with D possibly being TRBD1 (6 bases). The sequence came from a woman aged 40 to 50 with COVID-19, enrolled during active disease. The specimen sequenced was peripheral blood. CDR3 in DNA: TGTGCCAGCAGCTTAGCAGGGGATGAGCAGTACGTC. Protein sequence: CASSLAGDEQYV.